Listed below are T cell receptor beta chains from one sample, sequenced in a study of response to subunit inactivated influenza vaccine. TCRdb processed the RT-PCR reads anew with MiXCR; each CDR3 protein has one entry. The sample includes about 240,000 distinct CDR3 sequences, roughly an eighth of them seen just once. The material sequenced was non-naive T cells sorted from PBMCs, taken about 14 days before vaccination. These TCRs come from a man aged 50-59 years who received an inactivated influenza vaccine. Each CDR3 is given with its conserved first and last residue. Each record gives: V gene, J gene, D gene, clone size, CDR3 protein, CDR3 DNA. The D gene is left open where the match is weak. Part of the rows lack a size; the others show once, few, many or a class for expanded clones.

>TRBV27|TRBJ2-1|TRBD2|many
CASSPIGTSGSLYNEQFF
TGTGCCAGCAGTCCCATCGGGACTAGCGGGAGCCTATACAATGAGCAGTTCTTC
>TRBV4-3|TRBJ2-5|.|few
CASSPQGPGETQYF
TGCGCCAGCAGCCCGCAGGGTCCGGGAGAGACCCAGTACTTC
>TRBV5-5|TRBJ2-5|.|.
CASSLIRGVETQYF
TGTGCCAGCAGCTTGATTAGGGGGGTGGAGACCCAGTACTTC
>TRBV20-1|TRBJ2-5|TRBD2|.
CSATEGGEETQYF
TGCAGTGCTACAGAGGGAGGGGAAGAGACCCAGTACTTC
>TRBV27|TRBJ2-2|TRBD2|.
CASSLWASGGTGELFF
TGTGCCAGCAGTTTATGGGCTAGCGGGGGCACCGGGGAGCTGTTTTTT
>TRBV20-1|TRBJ2-7|.|.
CSARKNAEQYF
TGCAGTGCTAGAAAAAACGCCGAGCAGTACTTC
>TRBV12-3/TRBV12-4|TRBJ1-4|TRBD1|.
CASSNGTGGNEKLFF
TGTGCCAGCAGTAACGGGACAGGGGGTAATGAAAAACTGTTTTTT
>TRBV19|TRBJ1-5|TRBD1|.
CASSRITGTGSPQPQHF
TGTGCCAGTAGTCGAATTACCGGGACAGGGAGTCCCCAGCCCCAGCATTTT
>TRBV24-1|TRBJ2-5|TRBD1|.
CATSDTRTGETQYF
TGTGCCACCAGTGACACAAGGACAGGAGAGACCCAGTACTTC
>TRBV27|TRBJ1-1|.|.
CASSLSEGITEAFF
TGTGCCAGCAGTTTATCGGAGGGGATCACTGAAGCTTTCTTT
>TRBV20-1|TRBJ2-7|.|.
CSARPAQGEQYF
TGCAGTGCTAGGCCAGCCCAGGGGGAGCAGTACTTC
>TRBV7-3|TRBJ2-6|.|.
CASSLDFSGANVLTF
TGTGCCAGCAGCCTGGATTTCTCTGGGGCCAACGTCCTGACTTTC
>TRBV28|TRBJ2-7|TRBD2|.
CASSFMGLAEVSSYEQYF
TGTGCCAGCAGTTTCATGGGACTAGCGGAAGTGAGCTCCTACGAGCAGTACTTC
>TRBV18|TRBJ2-7|TRBD2|few
CASSPTGLFSYEQYF
TGTGCCAGCTCACCAACGGGACTATTTTCCTACGAGCAGTACTTC
>TRBV4-2|TRBJ1-5|TRBD1|many
CASSQAPQGANQPQHF
TGTGCCAGCAGCCAAGCTCCACAGGGGGCCAATCAGCCCCAGCATTTT
>TRBV20-1|TRBJ1-1|TRBD1|many
CSARGQLNTEAFF
TGCAGTGCTAGGGGACAGCTGAACACTGAAGCTTTCTTT
>TRBV5-1|TRBJ1-1|.|many
CASSLNPAGAGVTEAFF
TGCGCCAGCAGCTTAAACCCCGCCGGGGCGGGGGTGACTGAAGCTTTCTTT
>TRBV15|TRBJ2-5|.|.
CATSRVRALGETQYF
TGTGCCACCAGCAGAGTCAGGGCCCTCGGAGAGACCCAGTACTTC